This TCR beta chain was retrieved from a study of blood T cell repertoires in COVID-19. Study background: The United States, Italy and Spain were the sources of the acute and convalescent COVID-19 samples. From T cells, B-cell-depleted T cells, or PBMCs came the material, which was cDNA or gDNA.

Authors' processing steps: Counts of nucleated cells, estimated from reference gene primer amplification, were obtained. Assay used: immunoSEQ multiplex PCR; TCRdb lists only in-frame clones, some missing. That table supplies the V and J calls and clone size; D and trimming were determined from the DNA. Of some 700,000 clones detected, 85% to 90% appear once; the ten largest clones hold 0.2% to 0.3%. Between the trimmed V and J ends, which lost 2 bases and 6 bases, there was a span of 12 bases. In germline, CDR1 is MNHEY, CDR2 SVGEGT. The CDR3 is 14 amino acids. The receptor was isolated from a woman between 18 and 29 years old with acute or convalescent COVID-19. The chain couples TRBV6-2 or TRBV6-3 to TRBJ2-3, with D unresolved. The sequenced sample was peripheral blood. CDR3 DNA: TGTGCCAGCAGTTACGGCCCCCTTTGGGATACGCAGTATTTT. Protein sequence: CASSYGPLWDTQYF.